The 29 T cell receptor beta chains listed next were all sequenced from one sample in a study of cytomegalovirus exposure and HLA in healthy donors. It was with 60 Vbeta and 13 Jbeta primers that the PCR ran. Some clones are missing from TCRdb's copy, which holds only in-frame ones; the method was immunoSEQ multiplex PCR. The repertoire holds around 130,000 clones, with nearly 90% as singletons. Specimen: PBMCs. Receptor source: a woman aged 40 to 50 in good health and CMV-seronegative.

CDR3: CASSSPGLAGFNEQFF. CDR3 bases: TGTGCCAGCAGTTCCCCGGGACTAGCGGGCTTCAATGAGCAGTTCTTC. This sequence joins TRBV6-5 and TRBJ2-1; 12 nucleotides match TRBD2. Germline loops: CDR1 MNHEY, CDR2 SVGAGI. V gave up 4 bases and J gave up 6 bases; unmatched junction bases: 7. CDR3 length: 16 residues.

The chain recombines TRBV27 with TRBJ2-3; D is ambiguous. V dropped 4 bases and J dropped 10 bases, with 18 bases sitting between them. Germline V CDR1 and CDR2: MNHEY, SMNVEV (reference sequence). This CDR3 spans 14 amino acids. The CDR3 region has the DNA TGTGCCAGCAGTTCTCAATCGTTGGTGGTAGCGCAGTATTTT. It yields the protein CASSSQSLVVAQYF.

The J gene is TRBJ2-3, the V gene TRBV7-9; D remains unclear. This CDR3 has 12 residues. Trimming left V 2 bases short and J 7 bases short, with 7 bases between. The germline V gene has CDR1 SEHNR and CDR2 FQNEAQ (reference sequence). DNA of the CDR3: TGTGCCAGCAGCTTATTTTCATATACGCAGTATTTT. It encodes CASSLFSYTQYF.

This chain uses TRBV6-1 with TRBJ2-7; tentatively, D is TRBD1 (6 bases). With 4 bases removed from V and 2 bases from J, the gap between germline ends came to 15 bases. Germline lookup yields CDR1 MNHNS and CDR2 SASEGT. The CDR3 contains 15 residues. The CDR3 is CASSAVGAIPYEQYF. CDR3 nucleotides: TGTGCCAGCAGTGCTGTGGGGGCGATTCCCTACGAGCAGTACTTC.

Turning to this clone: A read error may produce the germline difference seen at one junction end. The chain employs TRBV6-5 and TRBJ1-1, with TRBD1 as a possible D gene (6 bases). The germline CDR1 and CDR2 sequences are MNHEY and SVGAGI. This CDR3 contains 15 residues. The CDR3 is CVSSYSTQGNTEAFF. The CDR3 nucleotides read TGTGTCAGCAGTTACTCGACACAGGGTAACACTGAAGCTTTCTTT.

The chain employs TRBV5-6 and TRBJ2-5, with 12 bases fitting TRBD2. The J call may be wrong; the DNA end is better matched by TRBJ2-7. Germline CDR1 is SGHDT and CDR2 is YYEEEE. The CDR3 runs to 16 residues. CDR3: CASSLSGTSGSYEQYF. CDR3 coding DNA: TGTGCCAGCAGCTTGTCGGGGACTAGCGGGTCCTACGAGCAGTACTTC.

CDR3 amino acids: CASSPGLAGSYEQYF. DNA of the CDR3: TGTGCCAGCAGCCCGGGACTAGCGGGGTCCTACGAGCAGTACTTC. The chain carries TRBV7-7 and TRBJ2-5; 13 bases align to TRBD2. The DNA end is a closer match to TRBJ2-7, so the J assignment may be wrong. The germline CDR1 and CDR2 sequences are SSHAT and FNYEAQ (reference sequence). The CDR3 runs to 15 residues.

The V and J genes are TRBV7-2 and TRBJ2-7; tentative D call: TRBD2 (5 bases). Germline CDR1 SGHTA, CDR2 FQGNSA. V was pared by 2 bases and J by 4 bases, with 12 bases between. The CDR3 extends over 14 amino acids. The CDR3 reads CASSLSRDWYEQYF. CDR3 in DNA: TGTGCCAGCAGCTTAAGTCGGGATTGGTACGAGCAGTACTTC.

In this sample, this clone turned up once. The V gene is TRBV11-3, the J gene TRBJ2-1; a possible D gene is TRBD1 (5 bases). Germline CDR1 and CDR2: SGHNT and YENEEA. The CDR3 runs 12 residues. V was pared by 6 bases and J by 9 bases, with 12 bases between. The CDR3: CASRLDSTEQFF. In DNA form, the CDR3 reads TGTGCCAGCAGGCTCGACAGTACTGAGCAGTTCTTC. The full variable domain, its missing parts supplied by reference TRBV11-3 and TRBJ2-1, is EAGVVQSPRYKIIEKKQPVAFWCNPISGHNTLYWYLQNLGQGPELLIRYENEEAVDDSQLPKDRFSAERLKGVDSTLKIQPAELGDSAVYLCASRLDSTEQFFGPGTRLTVL.

CDR3 sequence (DNA): TGTGCCGCGGGGGGAACCTCCTACGAGCAGTACTTC. This gives the protein CAAGGTSYEQYF. V is TRBV27 and J is TRBJ2-7; 8 nucleotides match TRBD2. This CDR3 has 12 amino acids. The V gene end was trimmed by 11 bases and the J gene end by 0 bases; junction bases not matched to a gene: 3. From germline, CDR1 is MNHEY and CDR2 SMNVEV (reference sequence).

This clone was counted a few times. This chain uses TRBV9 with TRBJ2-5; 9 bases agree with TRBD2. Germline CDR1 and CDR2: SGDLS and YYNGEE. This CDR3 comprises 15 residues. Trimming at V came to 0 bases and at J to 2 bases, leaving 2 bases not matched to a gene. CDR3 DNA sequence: TGTGCCAGCAGCGTAGGACTAGCGGCTCAAGAGACCCAGTACTTC. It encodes CASSVGLAAQETQYF. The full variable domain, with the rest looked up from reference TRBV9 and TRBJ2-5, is DSGVTQTPKHLITATGQRVTLRCSPRSGDLSVYWYQQSLDQGLQFLIQYYNGEERAKGNILERFSAQQFPDLHSELNLSSLELGDSALYFCASSVGLAAQETQYFGPGTRLLVL.

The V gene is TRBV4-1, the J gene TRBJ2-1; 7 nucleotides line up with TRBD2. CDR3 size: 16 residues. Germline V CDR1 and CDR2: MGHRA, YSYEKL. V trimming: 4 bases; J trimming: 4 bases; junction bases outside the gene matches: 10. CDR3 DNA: TGCGCCAGCAGCCGGGAGGGGTCAAGAGGTTACAATGAGCAGTTCTTC. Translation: CASSREGSRGYNEQFF.

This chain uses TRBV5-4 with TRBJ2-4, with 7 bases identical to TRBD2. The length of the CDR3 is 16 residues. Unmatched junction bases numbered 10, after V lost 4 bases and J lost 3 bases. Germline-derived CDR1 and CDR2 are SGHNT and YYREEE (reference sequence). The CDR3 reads CASSIRRGVGKNIQYF. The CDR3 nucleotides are TGTGCCAGCAGCATACGTCGGGGGGTCGGCAAAAACATTCAGTACTTC.

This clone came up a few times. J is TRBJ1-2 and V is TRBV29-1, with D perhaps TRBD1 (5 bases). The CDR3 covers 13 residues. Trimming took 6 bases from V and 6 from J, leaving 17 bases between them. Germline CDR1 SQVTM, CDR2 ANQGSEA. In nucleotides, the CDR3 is TGCAGCGTCCCTCTTTGGGGGGGTGATGGCTACACCTTC. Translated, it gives CSVPLWGGDGYTF.

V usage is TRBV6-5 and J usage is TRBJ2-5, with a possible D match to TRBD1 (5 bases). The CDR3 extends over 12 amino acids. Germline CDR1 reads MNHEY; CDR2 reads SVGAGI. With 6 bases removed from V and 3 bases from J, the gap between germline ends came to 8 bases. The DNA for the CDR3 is TGTGCCAGCAGAAAGGGGAAAGAGACCCAGTACTTC. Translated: CASRKGKETQYF.

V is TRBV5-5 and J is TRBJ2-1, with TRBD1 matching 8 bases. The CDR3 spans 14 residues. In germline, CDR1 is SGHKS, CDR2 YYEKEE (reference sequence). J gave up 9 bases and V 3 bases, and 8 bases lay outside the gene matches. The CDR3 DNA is TGTGCCAGCAGCTCCGGGACAGGTTGGAGTGAGCAGTTCTTC. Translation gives CASSSGTGWSEQFF.

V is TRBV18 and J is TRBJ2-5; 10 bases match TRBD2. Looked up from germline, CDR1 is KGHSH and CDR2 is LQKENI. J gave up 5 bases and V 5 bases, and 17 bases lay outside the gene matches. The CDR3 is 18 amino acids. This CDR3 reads CASSSRIGLAEGEETQYF. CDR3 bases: TGTGCCAGCTCATCCAGGATAGGACTAGCGGAAGGAGAGGAGACCCAGTACTTC.

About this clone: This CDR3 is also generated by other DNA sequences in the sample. CDR3 sequence: CASSYGGSNEKLFF. The CDR3 DNA reads as TGTGCCAGCAGTTACGGAGGGTCCAATGAAAAACTGTTTTTT. The genes are TRBV6-6 and TRBJ1-4, with D unclear. The germline V gene encodes CDR1 MNHNY and CDR2 SVGAGI (reference sequence). Trimming removed 2 bases at V and 5 bases at J, with 9 bases between. The CDR3 has 14 residues.

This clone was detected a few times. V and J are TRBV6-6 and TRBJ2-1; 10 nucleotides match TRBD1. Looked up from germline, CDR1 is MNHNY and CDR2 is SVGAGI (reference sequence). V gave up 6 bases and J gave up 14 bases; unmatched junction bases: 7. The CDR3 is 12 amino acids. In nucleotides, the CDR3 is TGTGCCAGCAGCACGACAGGGGGCGCAGAGTTCTTC. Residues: CASSTTGGAEFF.

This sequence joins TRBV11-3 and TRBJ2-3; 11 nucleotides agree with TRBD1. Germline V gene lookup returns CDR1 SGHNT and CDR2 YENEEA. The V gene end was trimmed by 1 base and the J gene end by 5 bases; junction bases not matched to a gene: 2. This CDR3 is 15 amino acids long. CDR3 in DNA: TGTGCCAGCAGCTTAGGGACAGGGGGCCGAGATACGCAGTATTTT. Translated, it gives CASSLGTGGRDTQYF.

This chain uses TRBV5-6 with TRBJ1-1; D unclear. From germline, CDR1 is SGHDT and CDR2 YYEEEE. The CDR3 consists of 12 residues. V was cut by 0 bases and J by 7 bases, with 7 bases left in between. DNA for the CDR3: TGTGCCAGCAGCTTGGGCCCCGGTGAAGCTTTCTTT. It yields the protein CASSLGPGEAFF. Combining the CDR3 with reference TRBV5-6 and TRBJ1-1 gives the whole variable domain DAGVTQSPTHLIKTRGQQVTLRCSPKSGHDTVSWYQQALGQGPQFIFQYYEEEERQRGNFPDRFSGHQFPNYSSELNVNALLLGDSALYLCASSLGPGEAFFGQGTRLTVV.

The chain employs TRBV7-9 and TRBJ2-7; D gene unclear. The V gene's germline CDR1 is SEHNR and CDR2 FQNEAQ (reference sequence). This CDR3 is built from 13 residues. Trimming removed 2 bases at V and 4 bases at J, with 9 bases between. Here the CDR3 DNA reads TGTGCCAGCAGCTTACCCTCCGGGTACGAGCAGTACTTC. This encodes CASSLPSGYEQYF.

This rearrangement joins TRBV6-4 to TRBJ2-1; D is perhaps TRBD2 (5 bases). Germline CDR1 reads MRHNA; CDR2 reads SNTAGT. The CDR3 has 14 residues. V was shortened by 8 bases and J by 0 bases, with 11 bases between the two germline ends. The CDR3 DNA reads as TGTGCCAGCCTCCCGGGGTGCTCCTACAATGAGCAGTTCTTC. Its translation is CASLPGCSYNEQFF.

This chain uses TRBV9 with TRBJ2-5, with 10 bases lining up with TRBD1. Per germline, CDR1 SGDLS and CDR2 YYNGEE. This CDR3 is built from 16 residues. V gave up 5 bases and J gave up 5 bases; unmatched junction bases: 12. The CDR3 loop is CASSPGSTGGRETQYF. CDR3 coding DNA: TGTGCCAGCAGTCCCGGGTCGACAGGGGGCAGGGAGACCCAGTACTTC.

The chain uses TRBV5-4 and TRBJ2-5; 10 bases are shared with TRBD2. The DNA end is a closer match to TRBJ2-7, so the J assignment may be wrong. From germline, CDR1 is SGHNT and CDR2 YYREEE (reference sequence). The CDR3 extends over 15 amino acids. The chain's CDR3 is CASSSGTSVNYEQYF. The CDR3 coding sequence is TGTGCCAGCAGCTCCGGGACTAGCGTCAACTACGAGCAGTACTTC.

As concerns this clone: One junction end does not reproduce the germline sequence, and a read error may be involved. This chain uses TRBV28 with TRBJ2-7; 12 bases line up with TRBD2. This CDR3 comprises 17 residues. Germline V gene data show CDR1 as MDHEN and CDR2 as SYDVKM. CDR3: CAGSLRFLAGGLGEQYF. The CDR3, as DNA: TGTGCCGGCAGCCTTCGATTCCTAGCGGGAGGGCTGGGCGAGCAGTACTTC.

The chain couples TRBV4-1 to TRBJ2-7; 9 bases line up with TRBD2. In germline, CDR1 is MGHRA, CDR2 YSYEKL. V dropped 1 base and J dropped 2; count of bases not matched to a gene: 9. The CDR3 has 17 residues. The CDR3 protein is CASSQASREGPTYEQYF. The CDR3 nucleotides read TGCGCCAGCAGCCAAGCCTCGCGGGAGGGCCCAACCTACGAGCAGTACTTC.

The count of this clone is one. The CDR3 region is CASSGSGRGASTDTQYF. In nucleotides, the CDR3 is TGTGCCAGCTCAGGCAGTGGGAGAGGTGCTAGCACAGATACGCAGTATTTT. The chain has TRBV28 and TRBJ2-3; TRBD2 might be the D (5 bases). Trimming left V 8 bases short and J 0 bases short, with 21 bases between. From germline, CDR1 is MDHEN and CDR2 SYDVKM. The CDR3 totals 17 residues.

Here the CDR3 DNA reads TGTGCCAGCAGTGTACAGGGAGAGGGACAGCCCCAGCATTTT. Its translation is CASSVQGEGQPQHF. The J gene is TRBJ1-5, the V gene TRBV27; TRBD1 might be the D (6 bases). This CDR3 is built from 14 residues. With 5 bases removed from V and 7 bases from J, the gap between germline ends came to 15 bases. Germline assignment: CDR1 MNHEY and CDR2 SMNVEV (reference sequence).